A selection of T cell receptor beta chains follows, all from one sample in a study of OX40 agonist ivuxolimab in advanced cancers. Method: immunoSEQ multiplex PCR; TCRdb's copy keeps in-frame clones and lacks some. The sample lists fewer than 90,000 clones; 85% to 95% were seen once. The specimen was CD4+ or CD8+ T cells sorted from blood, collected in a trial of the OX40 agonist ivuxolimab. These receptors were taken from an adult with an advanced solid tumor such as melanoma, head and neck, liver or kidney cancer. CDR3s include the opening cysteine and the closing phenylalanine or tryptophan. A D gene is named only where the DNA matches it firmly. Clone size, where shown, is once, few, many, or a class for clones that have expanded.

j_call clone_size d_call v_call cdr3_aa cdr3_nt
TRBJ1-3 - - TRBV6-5 CAIRVASGNTIYF TGTGCCATCCGAGTGGCATCTGGAAACACCATATATTTT
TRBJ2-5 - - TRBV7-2 CASSLDSYQETQYF TGTGCCAGCAGCTTAGATTCGTACCAAGAGACCCAGTACTTC
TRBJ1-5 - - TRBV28 CASSYGGGTGKPQHF TGTGCCAGCAGTTATGGGGGGGGAACCGGGAAGCCCCAGCATTTT
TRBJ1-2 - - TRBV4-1 CASSRPTEDAAGYTF TGCGCCAGCAGCCGTCCGACCGAGGACGCTGCTGGCTACACCTTC
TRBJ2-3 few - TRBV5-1 CASSLVAVDITDTQYF TGCGCCAGCAGCTTGGTTGCGGTTGACATCACAGATACGCAGTATTTT
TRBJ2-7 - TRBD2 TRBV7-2 CASSGLAGSPYEQYF TGTGCCAGCAGCGGGTTAGCGGGATCACCCTACGAGCAGTACTTC
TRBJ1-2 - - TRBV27 CASSLNRRGYTF TGTGCCAGCAGTTTGAACAGGAGGGGCTACACCTTC
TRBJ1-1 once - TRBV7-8 CASSLGRWNTEAFF TGTGCCAGCAGCCTGGGACGGTGGAACACTGAAGCTTTCTTT
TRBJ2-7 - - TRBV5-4 CASSPLGQSSYEQYF TGTGCCAGCAGCCCCTTAGGGCAGAGCTCCTACGAGCAGTACTTC
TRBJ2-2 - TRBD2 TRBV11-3 CASTRAGGPPGELFF TGTGCCAGCACCCGAGCGGGGGGGCCCCCCGGGGAGCTGTTTTTT
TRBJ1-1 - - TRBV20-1 CSATGGARAFF TGCAGTGCTACGGGGGGGGCTAGGGCTTTCTTT
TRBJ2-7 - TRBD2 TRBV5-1 CASSLGTSGYYEQYF TGCGCCAGCAGCTTAGGGACTAGCGGTTACTACGAGCAGTACTTC
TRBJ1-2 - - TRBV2 CATYLRGGGYTF TGTGCCACCTATCTCAGGGGAGGCGGCTACACCTTC
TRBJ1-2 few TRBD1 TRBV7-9 CASSAYGTGVGYTF TGTGCCAGCAGCGCTTATGGGACAGGGGTTGGCTACACCTTC
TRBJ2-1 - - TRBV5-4 CASSLKESEQFF TGTGCCAGCAGCTTGAAGGAGAGTGAGCAGTTCTTC
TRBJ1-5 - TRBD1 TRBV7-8 CASSPGQINQPQHF TGTGCCAGCAGCCCGGGACAGATCAATCAGCCCCAGCATTTT
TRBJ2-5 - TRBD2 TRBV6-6 CAIKTSGETQYF TGTGCCATCAAGACTAGCGGCGAGACCCAGTACTTC
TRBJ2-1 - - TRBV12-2 CASRFSIPNFPGQGYNEQFF TGTGCAAGTCGCTTCTCGATCCCAAACTTCCCGGGACAGGGCTACAATGAGCAGTTCTTC
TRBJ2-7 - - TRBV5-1 CASSEGPHEQYF TGCGCCAGCAGTGAGGGACCCCACGAGCAGTACTTC
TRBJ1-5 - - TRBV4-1 CASSLGGGRSNQPQHF TGCGCCAGCAGCCTTGGAGGGGGGAGGAGCAATCAGCCCCAGCATTTT